The rows below give T cell receptor beta chains drawn from one sample of a study of radiotherapy plus CTLA-4 blockade in lung cancer. TCRdb's copy holds only in-frame clones and misses some; the assay was immunoSEQ multiplex PCR. The repertoire holds 90,000 to 100,000 clones, about four fifths seen once, with about 25% in the top ten. Material: peripheral blood, obtained from a patient treated with radiotherapy plus ipilimumab. These TCRs come from a human donor with non-small cell lung cancer that progressed on radiotherapy plus ipilimumab. The CDR3 runs from the conserved cysteine through the conserved F or W. A D gene is named only where the DNA matches it firmly. Not all rows give a size; the values are once, few, many and, for expanded clones, a class.

>.|.|TRBV7-3|TRBJ2-1
TGTGCCAGCAGCTTGGATCGGGACGTCGATGAGCAGTTCTTC
CASSLDRDVDEQFF
>.|.|TRBV6-5|TRBJ2-1
TGTGCCAGCAGTGACAGTCAGGGGCACAATGAGCAGTTCTTC
CASSDSQGHNEQFF
>few|.|TRBV5-4|TRBJ2-1
TGTGCCAGCAGCTTGGCCCCGGGAGTCGGCAATGAGCAGTTCTTC
CASSLAPGVGNEQFF
>few|.|TRBV6-1|TRBJ1-2
TGTGCCAGCAGTTTGAGCAGGGGTCTACTCAATGGCTACACCTTC
CASSLSRGLLNGYTF
>.|.|TRBV9|TRBJ1-3
TGTGCCAGCAGCGCCACAGGCTCTGGAAACACCATATATTTT
CASSATGSGNTIYF
>.|.|TRBV28|TRBJ2-3
TGTGCCAGCAGTTACGGCGCAGATACGCAGTATTTT
CASSYGADTQYF
>.|.|TRBV18|TRBJ1-2
TGTGCCAGCCTAGGGGCCTCTAACTATGGCTACACCTTC
CASLGASNYGYTF
>.|TRBD1|TRBV2|TRBJ1-1
TGTGCCAGCAGTGGAACCGGGACAGGGGTTAGGAACACTGAAGCTTTCTTT
CASSGTGTGVRNTEAFF
>.|.|TRBV20-1|TRBJ1-2
TGCAGTGCTAGACCCCTAATTGGCTACACCTTC
CSARPLIGYTF
>.|TRBD1|TRBV5-1|TRBJ2-5
TGCGCCAGCAGCTTTTACCCGGGACAGGGGCCCGGAGAGACCCAGTACTTC
CASSFYPGQGPGETQYF
>.|TRBD2|TRBV5-1|TRBJ2-3
TGCGCCAGCAGCTTGGCGACTAGCGGAGATACGCAGTATTTT
CASSLATSGDTQYF
>.|TRBD2|TRBV9|TRBJ2-1
TGTGCCAGCAGCGCAACGGGACTAGCGGACAATGAGCAGTTCTTC
CASSATGLADNEQFF
>.|TRBD1|TRBV6-1|TRBJ1-3
TGTGCCAGCAGCCAGACAGGGAGCTCTGGAAACACCATATATTTT
CASSQTGSSGNTIYF
>.|.|TRBV14|TRBJ1-1
TGTGCCAGCAGCCAAGGGAGGAGGGCGGTGGCTTTCTTT
CASSQGRRAVAFF